The 23 T cell receptor beta chains presented below share a single source sample, sequenced in a study of blood T cells in healthy people across ages. It was with a sample-barcoded 5' primer and a J-beta primer mix that a second PCR of roughly 7 to 12 cycles was run. TCRdb used MiXCR to reprocess the 5' RACE reads, holding one entry per CDR3 protein. The table has 750,000 to 950,000 distinct CDR3 sequences, more than 25% seen once. These same records also appear under a second study, on T cells of mothers and their children.

Input material: blood. These receptors came from a boy between 5 and 17 years old in good health.

The chain couples TRBV6-5 to TRBJ2-5; no reliable D call. V was trimmed by 4 bases and J by 4 bases, leaving 10 bases between them. This CDR3 region has 13 residues. Germline V gene sequence: CDR1 MNHEY, CDR2 SVGAGI. The chain's CDR3 is CASSLLKGETQYF. The CDR3 region has the DNA TGTGCCAGCAGTTTACTCAAGGGAGAGACCCAGTACTTC.

A few counts support this clonotype. J is TRBJ2-2 and V is TRBV7-6; the D gene is possibly TRBD2 (5 bases). Germline V gene data show CDR1 as SGHVS and CDR2 as FNYEAQ. The CDR3 is made up of 14 amino acids. V was trimmed by 1 base and J by 5 bases, leaving 8 bases between them. This chain's CDR3 is CASSLGEGTGELFF. For the CDR3, the DNA is TGTGCCAGCAGCTTAGGAGAGGGAACCGGGGAGCTGTTTTTT.

Only a few counts were recorded for this clonotype. The gene calls are TRBV28 and TRBJ2-1; D possibly corresponds to TRBD2 (7 bases). The CDR3 is made up of 15 amino acids. Trimming took off 7 bases at V and 4 bases at J, with 17 bases between the two ends. Germline CDR1 and CDR2: MDHEN and SYDVKM. CDR3 nucleotides: TGTGCCAGCAACCTTGGGGGGGCCCGGTACAATGAGCAGTTCTTC. Encoded protein: CASNLGGARYNEQFF.

The chain combines TRBV9 with TRBJ2-3; 8 bases are shared with TRBD2. CDR3 length: 13 amino acids. V lost 5 bases and J lost 4; bases outside the gene matches: 3. Germline lookup yields CDR1 SGDLS and CDR2 YYNGEE. The CDR3 protein is CASRGLEADTQYF. As DNA, the CDR3 is TGTGCCAGCAGGGGACTAGAAGCAGATACGCAGTATTTT.

CDR3 in DNA: TGTGCCAGCAGCTTAACCTCGAGGGATGGCTACACCTTC. It is translated as CASSLTSRDGYTF. V usage is TRBV12-3 or TRBV12-4 and J usage is TRBJ1-2; D not resolved. V lost 6 bases and J 6 bases, leaving 14 bases between the germline ends. The CDR3 runs to 13 residues.

A few counts support this clonotype. V and J are TRBV12-3 or TRBV12-4 and TRBJ2-4, with 7 bases fitting TRBD1. Trimming cost V 6 bases and J 1 base; bases outside gene matches: 9. This CDR3 region has 16 residues. CDR3 loop: CASRRTGAGAKNIQYF. The CDR3 DNA is TGTGCCAGCAGACGCACAGGGGCAGGGGCCAAAAACATTCAGTACTTC.

The chain is built from TRBV28 and TRBJ2-5; 10 nucleotides line up with TRBD1. The DNA end is a closer match to TRBJ2-7, so the J assignment may be wrong. CDR1 MDHEN and CDR2 SYDVKM come from the germline V gene. There are 14 residues in the CDR3. CDR3 amino acids: CASSRDRGLNEQYF. Written as DNA, the CDR3 is TGTGCCAGCAGCCGCGACAGGGGGCTCAACGAGCAGTACTTC.

This clonotype turned up a few times. A much larger clone lies a single base off, so this may be a read error. This chain joins TRBV7-3 and TRBJ2-5; 7 nucleotides align to TRBD1. With the DNA end fitting TRBJ2-1 better, the J assignment may be wrong. Germline V lookup: CDR1 SGHTA, CDR2 FQGTGA. This CDR3 spans 13 amino acids. The CDR3 nucleotides read TGTGCCAGCAGCTCGGGACAGTGGGGTGAGCAGTTCTTC. As protein: CASSSGQWGEQFF.

The genes are TRBV6-6 and TRBJ1-3; D gene uncertain. V was trimmed by 6 bases and J by 4 bases, leaving 7 bases between them. The CDR3 runs 12 residues. In germline, CDR1 is MNHNY, CDR2 SVGAGI (reference sequence). The chain's CDR3 is CASRGPGNTIYF. CDR3 DNA sequence: TGTGCCAGCAGAGGGCCCGGAAACACCATATATTTT.

The rearrangement links TRBV29-1 to TRBJ1-2; maybe TRBD1 (6 bases). Deletions cut 7 bases from V and 4 bases from J, with 16 bases between. Germline V lookup: CDR1 SQVTM, CDR2 ANQGSEA. CDR3 length: 13 residues. CDR3 DNA: TGCAGCGCCGGGACACTAGAAAGCTATGGCTACACCTTC. It encodes CSAGTLESYGYTF.

Concerning this clonotype: One end of the junction is discordant with germline, which a read error may explain. The chain uses TRBV6-1 and TRBJ2-1, with 8 positions matching TRBD2. The CDR3 runs to 18 residues. In germline, CDR1 is MNHNS, CDR2 SASEGT. This CDR3 reads CAISTALLSGALYNEQFF. In DNA form, the CDR3 reads TGTGCCATCAGTACCGCGCTTCTTAGCGGGGCTCTCTACAATGAGCAGTTCTTC.

The chain couples TRBV18 to TRBJ2-5; D remains unclear. CDR3 length: 12 residues. Between the trimmed V and J ends, which lost 2 bases and 5 bases, there was a span of 6 bases. Germline V gene sequence: CDR1 KGHSH, CDR2 LQKENI. For the CDR3, the DNA is TGTGCCAGCTCACCAAATTGGGAGACCCAGTACTTC. This gives the protein CASSPNWETQYF.

This clonotype was seen more than once but under ten times. The rearrangement uses TRBV2 and TRBJ2-7, with TRBD2 as a possible D gene (5 bases). The CDR3 extends over 12 amino acids. The germline V and J ends were trimmed by 4 bases and 9 bases, with 13 bases remaining between them. Germline CDR1 is SNHLY and CDR2 is FYNNEI. The CDR3 here is CASSVRADGQYF. The CDR3 DNA follows: TGTGCCAGCAGTGTAAGAGCGGATGGGCAGTACTTC. The full variable domain, completed using reference TRBV2 and TRBJ2-7, is EPEVTQTPSHQVTQMGQEVILRCVPISNHLYFYWYRQILGQKVEFLVSFYNNEISEKSEIFDDQFSVERPDGSNFTLKIRSTKLEDSAMYFCASSVRADGQYFGPGTRLTVT.

This clonotype showed up just a few times. The junction and the germline gene differ at one end; a read error may be behind it. V and J are TRBV4-1 and TRBJ2-5, with D perhaps matching TRBD1 or TRBD2 (5 bases each). This CDR3 comprises 19 residues. Looked up from germline, CDR1 is MGHRA and CDR2 is YSYEKL. CDR3 sequence: CACSQVAEGRIGTRETQYF. The CDR3 DNA follows: TGCGCCTGCAGCCAAGTCGCCGAGGGGCGGATCGGGACCCGCGAGACCCAGTACTTC.

The chain uses TRBV7-8 and TRBJ1-2; 10 bases match TRBD1. V lost 3 bases, J lost 4 bases, and 5 bases stayed unmatched. This CDR3 comprises 15 residues. Germline values: CDR1 SGHVS, CDR2 FQNEAQ. CDR3 nucleotide sequence: TGTGCCAGCAGCTTTTTCGGGACAGGGGTCTATGGCTACACCTTC. Protein: CASSFFGTGVYGYTF. Drawing the rest from reference TRBV7-8 and TRBJ1-2, the complete variable domain is GAGVSQSPRYKVAKRGQDVALRCDPISGHVSLFWYQQALGQGPEFLTYFQNEAQLDKSGLPSDRFFAERPEGSVSTLKIQRTQQEDSAVYLCASSFFGTGVYGYTFGSGTRLTVV.

The chain has TRBV18 and TRBJ2-3, with 7 bases lining up with TRBD1. Trimming removed 2 bases from V and 1 base from J; junction bases left unmatched: 3. This CDR3 is built from 15 residues. CDR1 and CDR2 (germline): KGHSH, LQKENI. The CDR3 region has the DNA TGTGCCAGCTCACCAATACAGGGGCGCACAGATACGCAGTATTTT. It encodes CASSPIQGRTDTQYF.

The V gene is TRBV11-2, the J gene TRBJ2-5, with D tentatively TRBD1 or TRBD2 (6 bases each). The CDR3 covers 15 residues. V was cut by 0 bases and J by 1 base, with 9 bases left in between. In germline, CDR1 is SGHAT, CDR2 FQNNGV. CDR3 in DNA: TGTGCCAGCAGCTTAGATGGGGGGCTCCAAGAGACCCAGTACTTC. It translates to CASSLDGGLQETQYF. The full variable domain, its missing parts supplied by reference TRBV11-2 and TRBJ2-5, is EAGVAQSPRYKIIEKRQSVAFWCNPISGHATLYWYQQILGQGPKLLIQFQNNGVVDDSQLPKDRFSAERLKGVDSTLKIQPAKLEDSAVYLCASSLDGGLQETQYFGPGTRLLVL.

This clonotype has a handful of counts. The chain has TRBV20-1 and TRBJ2-5, with TRBD2 matching over 9 bases. Germline V gives CDR1 DFQATT, CDR2 SNEGSKA (reference sequence). The CDR3 consists of 13 residues. J was trimmed by 5 bases and V by 5 bases; bases with no gene match: 6. The CDR3 nucleotides read TGCAGTGCTTCGCGGGGGGGCGGGGAGACCCAGTACTTC. Amino acid sequence: CSASRGGGETQYF.

The chain has TRBV6-2 or TRBV6-3 and TRBJ1-5, with a tentative D call TRBD1 (5 bases). V shed 2 bases and J shed 9 bases, with 20 bases lying between them. Germline V gives CDR1 MNHEY, CDR2 SVGEGT. The CDR3 loop spans 16 amino acids. CDR3 region: CASSYILLGRESPQHF. CDR3 DNA sequence: TGTGCCAGCAGTTACATCTTGCTGGGGCGGGAGTCGCCCCAGCATTTT.

The chain employs TRBV4-1 and TRBJ2-7; no clear D gene. Germline CDR1 and CDR2: MGHRA and YSYEKL. Trimming shortened V by 4 bases and J by 7 bases, and 14 bases separated the two germline ends. The CDR3 has 13 residues. In DNA form, the CDR3 reads TGCGCCAGCAGCCCGACCGCCTCCTGGGAGCAGTACTTC. It translates to CASSPTASWEQYF.

This clonotype has only a few counts. The chain combines TRBV28 with TRBJ2-5; D assignment may be TRBD1 or TRBD2 (6 bases each). The J call could be wrong; TRBJ2-1 is a better fit for the DNA end. This CDR3 has 15 amino acids. Germline V gives CDR1 MDHEN, CDR2 SYDVKM. CDR3 amino acids: CASSLFMGGRGEQFF. DNA for the CDR3: TGTGCCAGCAGTTTATTTATGGGGGGCCGAGGTGAGCAGTTCTTC.

This clonotype has just a few counts. V gene TRBV11-2 combines with J gene TRBJ1-6; tentatively, D is TRBD1 (6 bases). The germline V and J ends were trimmed by 8 bases and 2 bases, with 10 bases remaining between them. The germline V gene encodes CDR1 SGHAT and CDR2 FQNNGV. The CDR3 is made up of 14 amino acids. The CDR3 DNA reads as TGTGCCAGCGGGGGCAGAGCCTATAATTCACCCCTCCACTTT. This gives the protein CASGGRAYNSPLHF.

The rearrangement links TRBV5-6 to TRBJ2-1; D might be TRBD2 (6 bases). Germline values: CDR1 SGHDT, CDR2 YYEEEE. CDR3 length: 14 amino acids. V was cut by 5 bases and J by 2 bases, with 11 bases left in between. The CDR3 here is CASSSPGAYNEQFF. The DNA of the CDR3 is TGTGCCAGCAGTTCCCCGGGGGCCTACAATGAGCAGTTCTTC.